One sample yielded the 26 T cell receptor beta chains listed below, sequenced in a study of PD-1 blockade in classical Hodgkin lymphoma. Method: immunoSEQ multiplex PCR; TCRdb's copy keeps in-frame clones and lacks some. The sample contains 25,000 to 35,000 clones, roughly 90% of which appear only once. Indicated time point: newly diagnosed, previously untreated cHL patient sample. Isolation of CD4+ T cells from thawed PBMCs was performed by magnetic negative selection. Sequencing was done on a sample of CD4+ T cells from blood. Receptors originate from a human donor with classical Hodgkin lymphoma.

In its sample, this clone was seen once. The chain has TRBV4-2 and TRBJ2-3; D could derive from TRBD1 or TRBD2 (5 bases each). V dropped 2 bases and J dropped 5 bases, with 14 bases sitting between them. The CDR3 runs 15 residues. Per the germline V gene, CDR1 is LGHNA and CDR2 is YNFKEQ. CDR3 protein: CASSQIGTLGDTQYF. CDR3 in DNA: TGTGCCAGCAGCCAAATCGGGACCCTAGGAGATACGCAGTATTTT.

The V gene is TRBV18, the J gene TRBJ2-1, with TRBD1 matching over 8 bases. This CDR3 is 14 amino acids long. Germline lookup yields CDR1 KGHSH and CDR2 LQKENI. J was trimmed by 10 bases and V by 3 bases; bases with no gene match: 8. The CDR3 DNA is TGTGCCAGCTCACCTCAGGGGGCGCAGCGGGAGCAGTTCTTC. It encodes CASSPQGAQREQFF. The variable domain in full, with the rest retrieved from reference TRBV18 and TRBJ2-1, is NAGVMQNPRHLVRRRGQEARLRCSPMKGHSHVYWYRQLPEEGLKFMVYLQKENIIDESGMPKERFSAEFPKEGPSILRIQQVVRGDSAAYFCASSPQGAQREQFFGPGTRLTVL.

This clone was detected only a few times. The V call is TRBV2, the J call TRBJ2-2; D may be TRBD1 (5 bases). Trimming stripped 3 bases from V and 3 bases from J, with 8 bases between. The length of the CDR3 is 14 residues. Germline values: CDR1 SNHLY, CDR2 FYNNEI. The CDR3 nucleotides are TGTGCCAGCAGTGAGACAGCTTACACCGGGGAGCTGTTTTTT. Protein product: CASSETAYTGELFF.

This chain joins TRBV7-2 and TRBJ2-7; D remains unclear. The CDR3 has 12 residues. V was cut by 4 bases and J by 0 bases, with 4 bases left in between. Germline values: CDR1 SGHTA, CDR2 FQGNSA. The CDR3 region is CASSWSSYEQYF. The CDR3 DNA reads TGTGCCAGCAGCTGGAGCTCCTACGAGCAGTACTTC.

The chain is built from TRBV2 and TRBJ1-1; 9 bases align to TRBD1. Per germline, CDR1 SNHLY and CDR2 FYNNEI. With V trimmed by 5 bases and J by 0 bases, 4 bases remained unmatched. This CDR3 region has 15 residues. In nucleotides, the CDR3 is TGTGCCAGCAGTCAACAGGGGGCAATGAACACTGAAGCTTTCTTT. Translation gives CASSQQGAMNTEAFF. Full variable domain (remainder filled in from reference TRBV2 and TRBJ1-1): EPEVTQTPSHQVTQMGQEVILRCVPISNHLYFYWYRQILGQKVEFLVSFYNNEISEKSEIFDDQFSVERPDGSNFTLKIRSTKLEDSAMYFCASSQQGAMNTEAFFGQGTRLTVV.

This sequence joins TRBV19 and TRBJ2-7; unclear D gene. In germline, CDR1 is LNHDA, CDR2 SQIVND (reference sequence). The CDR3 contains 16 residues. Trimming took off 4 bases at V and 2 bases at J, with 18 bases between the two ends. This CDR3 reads CASSTGARTLTYEQYF. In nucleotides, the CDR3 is TGTGCCAGTAGTACCGGCGCGCGGACGCTAACCTACGAGCAGTACTTC.

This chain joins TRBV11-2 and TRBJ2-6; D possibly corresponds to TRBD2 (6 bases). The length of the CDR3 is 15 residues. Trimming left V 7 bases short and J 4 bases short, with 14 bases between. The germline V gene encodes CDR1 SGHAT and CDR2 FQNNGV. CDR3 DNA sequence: TGTGCCAGCACCGTCCCGGGGGTCGGGGCCAACGTCCTGACTTTC. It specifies CASTVPGVGANVLTF.

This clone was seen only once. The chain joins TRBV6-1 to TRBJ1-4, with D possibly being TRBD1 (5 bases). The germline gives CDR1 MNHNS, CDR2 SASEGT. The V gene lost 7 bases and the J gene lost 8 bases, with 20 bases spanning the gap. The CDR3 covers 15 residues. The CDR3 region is CASIPGHPKGEKLFF. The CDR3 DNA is TGTGCCAGCATTCCTGGACACCCAAAGGGAGAAAAACTGTTTTTT.

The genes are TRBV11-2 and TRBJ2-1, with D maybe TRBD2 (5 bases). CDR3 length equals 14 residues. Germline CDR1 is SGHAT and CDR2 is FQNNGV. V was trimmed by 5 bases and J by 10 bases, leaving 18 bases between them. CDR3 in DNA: TGTGCCAGCAGCGCCGGACTGTCTAATCACGAGCAGTTCTTC. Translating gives CASSAGLSNHEQFF.

The chain's CDR3 is CASSPGQGRRSPLHF. The CDR3 coding sequence is TGCGCCAGCAGCCCGGGACAGGGGCGGAGATCACCCCTCCACTTT. J is TRBJ1-6 and V is TRBV5-1; 10 nucleotides align to TRBD1. Germline CDR1 and CDR2: SGHRS and YFSETQ. This CDR3 is 15 amino acids long. V was pared by 4 bases and J by 10 bases, with 8 bases of the junction left unmatched.

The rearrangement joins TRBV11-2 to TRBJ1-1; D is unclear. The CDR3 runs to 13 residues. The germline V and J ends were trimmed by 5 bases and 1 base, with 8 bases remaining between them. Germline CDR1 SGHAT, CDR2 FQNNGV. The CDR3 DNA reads TGTGCCAGCAGCCAACAGAGGAACACTGAAGCTTTCTTT. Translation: CASSQQRNTEAFF.

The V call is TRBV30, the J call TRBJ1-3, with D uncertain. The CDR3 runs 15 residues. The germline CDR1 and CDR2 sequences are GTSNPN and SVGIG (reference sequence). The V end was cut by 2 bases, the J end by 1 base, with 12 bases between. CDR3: CAWSPAEGSGNTIYF. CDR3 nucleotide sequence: TGTGCCTGGAGTCCCGCAGAGGGATCTGGAAACACCATATATTTT.

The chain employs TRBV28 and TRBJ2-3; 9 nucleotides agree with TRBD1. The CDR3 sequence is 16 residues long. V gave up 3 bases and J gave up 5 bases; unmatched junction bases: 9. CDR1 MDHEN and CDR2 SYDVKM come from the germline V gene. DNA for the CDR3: TGTGCCAGCAGTTTTTCGGGGGGACAGGGAGGAGATACGCAGTATTTT. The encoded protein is CASSFSGGQGGDTQYF.

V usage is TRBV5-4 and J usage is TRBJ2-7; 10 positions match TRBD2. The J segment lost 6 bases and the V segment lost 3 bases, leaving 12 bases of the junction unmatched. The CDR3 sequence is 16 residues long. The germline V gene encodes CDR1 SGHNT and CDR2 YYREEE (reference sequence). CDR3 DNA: TGTGCCAGCAGCTGGGGGTCGGCTAGCGGGAGTCTCGAGCAGTACTTC. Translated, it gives CASSWGSASGSLEQYF.

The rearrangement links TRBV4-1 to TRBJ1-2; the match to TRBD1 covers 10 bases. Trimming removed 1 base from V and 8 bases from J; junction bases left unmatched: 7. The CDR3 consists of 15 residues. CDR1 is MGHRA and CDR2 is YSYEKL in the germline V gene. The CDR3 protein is CASSQAGTGAKGYTF. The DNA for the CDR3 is TGCGCCAGCAGCCAAGCCGGGACAGGGGCAAAAGGCTACACCTTC.

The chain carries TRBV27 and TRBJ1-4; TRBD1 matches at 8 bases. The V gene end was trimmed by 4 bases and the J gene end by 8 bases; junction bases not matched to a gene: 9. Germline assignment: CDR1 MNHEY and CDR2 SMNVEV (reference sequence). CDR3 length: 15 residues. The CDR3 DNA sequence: TGTGCCAGCAGTTCTATACAGGGGGGAGGCGAAAAACTGTTTTTT. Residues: CASSSIQGGGEKLFF. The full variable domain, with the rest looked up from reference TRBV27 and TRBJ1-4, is EAQVTQNPRYLITVTGKKLTVTCSQNMNHEYMSWYRQDPGLGLRQIYYSMNVEVTDKGDVPEGYKVSRKEKRNFPLILESPSPNQTSLYFCASSSIQGGGEKLFFGSGTQLSVL.

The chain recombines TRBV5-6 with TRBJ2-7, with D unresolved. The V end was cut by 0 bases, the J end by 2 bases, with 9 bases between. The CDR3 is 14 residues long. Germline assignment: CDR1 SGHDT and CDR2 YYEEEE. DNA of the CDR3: TGTGCCAGCAGCTTGGAGGGCAATACCTACGAGCAGTACGTC. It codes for CASSLEGNTYEQYV.

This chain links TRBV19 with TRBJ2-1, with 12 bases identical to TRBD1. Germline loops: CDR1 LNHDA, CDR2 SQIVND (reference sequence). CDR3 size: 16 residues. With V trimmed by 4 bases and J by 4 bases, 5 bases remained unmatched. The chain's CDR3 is CASSTGGQGAYNEQFF. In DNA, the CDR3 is TGTGCCAGTAGTACCGGGGGACAGGGGGCTTACAATGAGCAGTTCTTC.

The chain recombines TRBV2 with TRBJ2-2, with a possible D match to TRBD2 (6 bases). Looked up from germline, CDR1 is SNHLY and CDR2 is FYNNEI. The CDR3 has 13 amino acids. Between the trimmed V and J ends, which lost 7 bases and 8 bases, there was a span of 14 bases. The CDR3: CASTRTTRGELFF. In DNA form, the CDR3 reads TGTGCCAGCACTAGGACTACACGAGGGGAGCTGTTTTTT.

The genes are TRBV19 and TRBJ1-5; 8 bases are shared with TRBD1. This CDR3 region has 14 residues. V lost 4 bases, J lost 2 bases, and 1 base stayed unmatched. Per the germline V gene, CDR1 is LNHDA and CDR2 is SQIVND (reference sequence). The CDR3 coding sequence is TGTGCCAGTAGTAAACAGGGGGGCAATCAGCCCCAGCATTTT. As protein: CASSKQGGNQPQHF.

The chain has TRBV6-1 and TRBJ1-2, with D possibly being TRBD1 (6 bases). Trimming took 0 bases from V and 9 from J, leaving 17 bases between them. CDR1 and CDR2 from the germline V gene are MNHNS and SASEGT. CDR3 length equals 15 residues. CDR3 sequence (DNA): TGTGCCAGCAGTGAAGCTCTCGTTGACAGGCTTAGCTACACCTTC. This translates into CASSEALVDRLSYTF.

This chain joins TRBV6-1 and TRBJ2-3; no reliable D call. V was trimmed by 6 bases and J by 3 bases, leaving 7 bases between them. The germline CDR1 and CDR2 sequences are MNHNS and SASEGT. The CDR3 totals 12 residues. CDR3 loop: CASSDSTDTQYF. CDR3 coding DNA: TGTGCCAGCAGCGACTCGACAGATACGCAGTATTTT.

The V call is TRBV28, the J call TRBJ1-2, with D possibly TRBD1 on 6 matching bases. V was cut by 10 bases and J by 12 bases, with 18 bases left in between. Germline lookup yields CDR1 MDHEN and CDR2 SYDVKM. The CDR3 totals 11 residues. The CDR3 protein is CATLQGVVNTF. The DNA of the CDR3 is TGTGCCACCCTACAGGGTGTGGTTAACACCTTC.

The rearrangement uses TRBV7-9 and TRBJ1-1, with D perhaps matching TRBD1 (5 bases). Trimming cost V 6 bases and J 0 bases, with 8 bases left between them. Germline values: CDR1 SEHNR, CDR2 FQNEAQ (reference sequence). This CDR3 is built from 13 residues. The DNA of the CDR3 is TGTGCCAGCAGTCTGGACATGAACACTGAAGCTTTCTTT. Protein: CASSLDMNTEAFF.

DNA of the CDR3: TGCGCCAGCGGGGACCCGGGAGGGGGGGAACACAATGAGCAGTTCTTC. Translation gives CASGDPGGGEHNEQFF. The V gene is TRBV10-2, the J gene TRBJ2-1; 8 bases are shared with TRBD2. CDR3 length: 16 residues. With V trimmed by 8 bases and J by 5 bases, 14 bases remained unmatched. Germline CDR1 reads WSHSY; CDR2 reads SAAADI.

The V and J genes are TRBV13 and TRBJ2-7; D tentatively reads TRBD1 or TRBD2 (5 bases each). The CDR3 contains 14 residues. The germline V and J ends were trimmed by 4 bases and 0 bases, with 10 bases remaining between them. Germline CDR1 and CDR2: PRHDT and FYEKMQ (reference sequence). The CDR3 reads CASSSRDLSYEQYF. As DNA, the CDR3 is TGTGCCAGCAGCTCGAGGGACCTCTCCTACGAGCAGTACTTC.